These 24 T cell receptor beta chains originate from one sample sequenced in a study of CD8 T cells in ankylosing spondylitis. Notes on the study in general: Among TCR beta sequences, a motif of under 10 highly homologous variants appeared characteristic of ankylosing spondylitis blood.

These receptors have no identified antigens. TCRdb called the 5' RACE reads again in MiXCR, with one record for every CDR3 protein. This table has under 850,000 distinct CDR3 sequences, 19% appearing once. The sequenced sample was blood, either unsorted or a sorted T cell fraction (not recorded which). Receptors originate from a male donor with ankylosing spondylitis.

The genes are TRBV7-3 and TRBJ2-1, with D possibly TRBD2 on 7 matching bases. The CDR3 contains 14 residues. Deletions cut 6 bases from V and 6 bases from J, with 15 bases between. Germline loops: CDR1 SGHTA, CDR2 FQGTGA. CDR3 residues: CASREGGAANEQFF. In nucleotides, the CDR3 is TGTGCCAGCAGAGAAGGGGGGGCGGCCAATGAGCAGTTCTTC.

This clonotype was counted between two and nine times. The chain links TRBV6-5 to TRBJ2-2; 8 bases are a match to TRBD2. CDR1 is MNHEY, CDR2 SVGAGI, per germline. V dropped 0 bases and J dropped 6; count of bases not matched to a gene: 6. The CDR3 spans 16 residues. The CDR3 DNA sequence: TGTGCCAGCAGTTACTCGTCCGGGAGGGGGGCCGGGGAGCTGTTTTTT. Translated: CASSYSSGRGAGELFF.

This clonotype was picked up many times. V and J are TRBV12-3 or TRBV12-4 and TRBJ2-1; D might be TRBD2 (6 bases). This CDR3 spans 13 amino acids. V was trimmed by 8 bases and J by 8 bases, leaving 16 bases between them. CDR3 amino acids: CASSRAEGYEQFF. DNA for the CDR3: TGTGCCAGCTCTAGGGCGGAGGGCTATGAGCAGTTCTTC.

This clonotype was seen ten or more times. The chain uses TRBV4-2 and TRBJ2-5, with D unresolved. Per germline, CDR1 LGHNA and CDR2 YNFKEQ. The CDR3 runs 15 residues. Trimming took 0 bases from V and 0 from J, leaving 8 bases between them. The CDR3 spells CASSQDRTDQETQYF. The DNA for the CDR3 is TGTGCCAGCAGCCAAGATCGGACGGACCAAGAGACCCAGTACTTC.

Turning to this clonotype: The junction and the germline gene differ at one end; a read error may be behind it. J is TRBJ2-7 and V is TRBV12-3 or TRBV12-4; TRBD1 or TRBD2 may be the D gene (6 bases each). The CDR3 runs 15 residues. The CDR3 DNA sequence: TGTGCCAGCAGTGAAACGGGGGCCCCGCCCCTCGAGCGGTACTTC. Amino acids: CASSETGAPPLERYF.

The chain employs TRBV27 and TRBJ1-6, with TRBD1 identical over 7 bases. The CDR3 runs 13 residues. Germline V gene sequence: CDR1 MNHEY, CDR2 SMNVEV (reference sequence). V lost 8 bases, J lost 13 bases, and 11 bases stayed unmatched. CDR3 protein: CASRDSLYRPLHF. The CDR3 DNA is TGTGCCAGCCGGGACAGCCTGTATCGGCCCCTCCACTTT.

The rearrangement uses TRBV6-1 and TRBJ1-6; TRBD1 aligns across 11 bases. The CDR3 extends over 16 amino acids. The J segment lost 6 bases and the V segment lost 8 bases, leaving 9 bases of the junction unmatched. Germline V lookup: CDR1 MNHNS, CDR2 SASEGT. The CDR3, as DNA: TGTGCCAGCCGGGACAGGGGGAGCGATAGTAATTCACCCCTCCACTTT. Residues: CASRDRGSDSNSPLHF.

This clonotype showed up just a few times. This rearrangement joins TRBV28 to TRBJ2-7, with TRBD1 identical over 11 bases. J gave up 0 bases and V 7 bases, and 11 bases lay outside the gene matches. The CDR3 contains 17 residues. Germline V gives CDR1 MDHEN, CDR2 SYDVKM. The CDR3 region is CASTLGPDRGLSYEQYF. CDR3 nucleotide sequence: TGTGCCAGCACCCTCGGGCCGGACAGGGGGCTCTCCTACGAGCAGTACTTC. The complete variable domain, with remaining parts taken from reference TRBV28 and TRBJ2-7, reads DVKVTQSSRYLVKRTGEKVFLECVQDMDHENMFWYRQDPGLGLRLIYFSYDVKMKEKGDIPEGYSVSREKKERFSLILESASTNQTSMYLCASTLGPDRGLSYEQYFGPGTRLTVT.

J is TRBJ2-1 and V is TRBV20-1; possible D gene TRBD2, 6 bases. The germline V gene has CDR1 DFQATT and CDR2 SNEGSKA (reference sequence). This CDR3 has 13 amino acids. The V end lost 5 bases, the J end lost 9 bases, and 17 bases lay between the germline ends. CDR3 sequence: CSAADFPGGEQFF. The CDR3 DNA reads TGCAGTGCTGCGGACTTCCCCGGGGGTGAGCAGTTCTTC.

This clonotype has just a few counts. The rearrangement joins TRBV7-9 to TRBJ1-4; TRBD1 matches at 9 bases. Germline loops: CDR1 SEHNR, CDR2 FQNEAQ (reference sequence). This CDR3 comprises 14 residues. V lost 4 bases and J lost 8; bases outside the gene matches: 5. This chain's CDR3 is CASSSGQGSEKLFF. CDR3 bases: TGTGCCAGCAGCTCGGGACAGGGTAGCGAAAAACTGTTTTTT.

This clonotype has only a few counts. The rearrangement joins TRBV29-1 to TRBJ2-6, with 11 bases lining up with TRBD1. The CDR3 contains 20 residues. Germline trimming cut 0 bases from V and 2 bases from J; bases unmatched to any gene: 12. CDR1 and CDR2 (germline): SQVTM, ANQGSEA. CDR3 amino acids: CSVEDLGSGTGGAGANVLTF. CDR3 DNA: TGCAGCGTTGAAGATCTGGGTTCTGGGACAGGGGGGGCTGGGGCCAACGTCCTGACTTTC.

V gene TRBV12-3 or TRBV12-4 combines with J gene TRBJ1-5, with TRBD1 identical over 8 bases. V shed 7 bases and J 6 bases; nucleotides not matched to a gene: 20. CDR3 length: 18 amino acids. CDR3 DNA sequence: TGTGCCAGCACCTATACGAACCTTAGACAGGGGCTCGTTCAGCCCCAGCATTTT. It is translated as CASTYTNLRQGLVQPQHF.

The rearrangement uses TRBV7-8 and TRBJ1-6; 7 nucleotides line up with TRBD1. The CDR3 spans 17 residues. The junction had 11 bases not matched to a gene; V was cut back by 5 bases and J by 4 bases. CDR1 is SGHVS and CDR2 is FQNEAQ in the germline V gene. Here the CDR3 DNA reads TGTGCCAGCAGCCCGGGGCTCCGGGACAGATATAATTCACCCCTCCACTTT. It specifies CASSPGLRDRYNSPLHF. Full variable domain (remainder filled in from reference TRBV7-8 and TRBJ1-6): GAGVSQSPRYKVAKRGQDVALRCDPISGHVSLFWYQQALGQGPEFLTYFQNEAQLDKSGLPSDRFFAERPEGSVSTLKIQRTQQEDSAVYLCASSPGLRDRYNSPLHFGNGTRLTVT.

This clonotype appeared many times. The chain joins TRBV29-1 to TRBJ1-1, with D possibly TRBD1 on 6 matching bases. The V gene lost 5 bases and the J gene lost 5 bases, with 6 bases spanning the gap. This CDR3 has 10 residues. CDR1 is SQVTM, CDR2 ANQGSEA, per germline. CDR3: CSVQGTEAFF. CDR3 DNA sequence: TGCAGCGTTCAGGGGACTGAAGCTTTCTTT.

This clonotype was found a few times. The V and J genes are TRBV5-4 and TRBJ1-1, with D unresolved. With 3 bases removed from V and 5 bases from J, the gap between germline ends came to 20 bases. CDR1 and CDR2 (germline): SGHNT, YYREEE (reference sequence). The CDR3 is 16 amino acids. The DNA of the CDR3 is TGTGCCAGCAGCTGGAACGGTCGAGGTGGTGAAACTGAAGCTTTCTTT. It specifies CASSWNGRGGETEAFF.

Remarks on this clonotype: The junction differs from germline at one of its ends, possibly a read error. This chain joins TRBV7-7 and TRBJ2-7; possible D gene TRBD2, 6 bases. The germline V gene encodes CDR1 SSHAT and CDR2 FNYEAQ (reference sequence). This CDR3 region has 15 residues. CDR3 loop: CASSLKEGSPYEQYF. The CDR3, as DNA: TGTGCTAGCAGCTTAAAGGAGGGGTCCCCCTACGAGCAGTACTTC.

The V and J genes are TRBV5-1 and TRBJ2-7; no definite D call. This CDR3 is built from 15 residues. V dropped 3 bases and J dropped 0 bases, with 13 bases sitting between them. The germline CDR1 and CDR2 sequences are SGHRS and YFSETQ. The CDR3 coding sequence is TGCGCCAGCAGCTATCAAAGGGCCTACTCCTACGAGCAGTACTTC. This gives the protein CASSYQRAYSYEQYF.

This clonotype has ten or more counts. This chain connects TRBV12-3 or TRBV12-4 to TRBJ1-3; 8 nucleotides line up with TRBD1. The junction had 3 bases not matched to a gene; V was cut back by 5 bases and J by 0 bases. The CDR3 runs to 15 residues. The CDR3 loop is CASSLGQGSGNTIYF. The DNA of the CDR3 is TGTGCCAGCAGTCTCGGACAGGGCTCTGGAAACACCATATATTTT.

The CDR3 spells CASRQSGGYEQYF. The DNA for the CDR3 is TGTGCCAGCCGACAGTCCGGGGGCTACGAGCAGTACTTC. The chain couples TRBV6-1 to TRBJ2-7, with D possibly being TRBD2 (6 bases). V dropped 8 bases and J dropped 3 bases, with 14 bases sitting between them. Germline V CDR1 and CDR2: MNHNS, SASEGT. This CDR3 spans 13 amino acids.

This clonotype occurred many times. The J gene is TRBJ2-5, the V gene TRBV12-3 or TRBV12-4, with D possibly TRBD2 on 5 matching bases. CDR3 length: 14 amino acids. The V end lost 0 bases, the J end lost 4 bases, and 9 bases lay between the germline ends. The CDR3, as DNA: TGTGCCAGCAGTTTAGCGCGAAGCGGAGAGACCCAGTACTTC. It is translated as CASSLARSGETQYF.

This clonotype was seen a few times. The chain links TRBV4-1 to TRBJ2-3; D remains ambiguous. There are 15 residues in the CDR3. Trimming took 0 bases from V and 2 from J, leaving 9 bases between them. In germline, CDR1 is MGHRA, CDR2 YSYEKL. CDR3 bases: TGCGCCAGCAGCCAAGAGGATCTGGTCACAGATACGCAGTATTTT. It encodes CASSQEDLVTDTQYF.

The chain recombines TRBV4-3 with TRBJ1-4; TRBD1 agrees at 8 bases. This CDR3 has 18 residues. CDR1 and CDR2 from the germline V gene are LGHNA and YSLEER. After removal of 1 base from V and 3 bases from J, the junction contained 10 bases not matched to a gene. CDR3 bases: TGCGCCAGCAGCCAAGCAAGAGGGTCGACAGGGGCTAATGAAAAACTGTTTTTT. Translated, it gives CASSQARGSTGANEKLFF.

The rearrangement links TRBV20-1 to TRBJ2-1; perhaps TRBD1 as D (5 bases). The V gene's germline CDR1 is DFQATT and CDR2 SNEGSKA (reference sequence). This CDR3 is 11 amino acids long. Trimming took 7 bases from V and 7 from J, leaving 11 bases between them. The DNA for the CDR3 is TGCAGTGTTCAGACAGTAAATGAGCAGTTCTTC. Translation gives CSVQTVNEQFF.

V is TRBV5-1 and J is TRBJ2-5; 8 bases are a match to TRBD2. Germline V gene data show CDR1 as SGHRS and CDR2 as YFSETQ. Trimming cost V 3 bases and J 0 bases; bases outside gene matches: 7. The length of the CDR3 is 16 residues. CDR3 in amino acids: CASSSVASGYQETQYF. The CDR3 coding sequence is TGCGCCAGCAGCTCAGTGGCTAGCGGGTACCAAGAGACCCAGTACTTC.